One sample yielded the 16 T cell receptor beta chains listed below, sequenced in a study of low-dose radiotherapy and immunotherapy resistance in tumors (dated by TCRdb to 2021 to 2024). This specimen's time point label, per the study, means: after trial treatment. The intended sense of this specimen's treatment or condition label: LDRT plus nivolumab, ipilimumab, low-dose cyclophosphamide and aspirin (RACIN trial). The reads were generated on an Illumina HiSeq 2500. Superscript III and a set of TRAV- and TRBV-specific primers were used to synthesize first-strand cDNA, so that both TCRalpha and TCRbeta chains were covered. TCRs were amplified for 15 to 20 PCR cycles with Phusion, using a constant-region primer paired with the adapter attached to the V primers. Using fastp trimming at Q25 and MiXCR clonotype assembly, TCRdb reanalyzed the public sequencing data and kept in-frame beta chains. Each entry is one CDR3 protein sequence, shown with its most common DNA and genes. In all, the sample holds around 84,000 distinct CDR3 sequences, and 17% of those were seen once. The ten largest account for less than 1.5% of the sample.

The source material was PBMCs, sampled after low-dose radiotherapy plus immunotherapy. These TCRs come from a male donor with prostate cancer.

Many counts were recorded for this clonotype. This chain connects TRBV2 to TRBJ1-5, with a possible D match to TRBD1 (5 bases). This CDR3 is 15 amino acids long. Trimming shortened V by 7 bases and J by 3 bases, and 16 bases separated the two germline ends. The germline V gene encodes CDR1 SNHLY and CDR2 FYNNEI. CDR3 amino acids: CASMPGTGFNQPQHF. As DNA, the CDR3 is TGTGCCAGCATGCCCGGGACTGGTTTCAATCAGCCCCAGCATTTT.

At least ten counts were recorded for this clonotype. This sequence joins TRBV5-1 and TRBJ2-7, with 9 positions matching TRBD1. With V trimmed by 4 bases and J by 4 bases, 6 bases remained unmatched. Germline CDR1 reads SGHRS; CDR2 reads YFSETQ. CDR3 length equals 14 residues. Written as DNA, the CDR3 is TGCGCCAGCAGCGTCGGGACAGGGTTGTACGAGCAGTACTTC. This sequence encodes CASSVGTGLYEQYF.

This clonotype was found many times. The chain employs TRBV7-2 and TRBJ2-5, with 8 bases fitting TRBD1. Trimming removed 5 bases from V and 5 bases from J; junction bases left unmatched: 13. Germline-derived CDR1 and CDR2 are SGHTA and FQGNSA. CDR3 size: 16 residues. CDR3 in DNA: TGTGCCAGCAGCCCCCAAGGACAGGGAGTGTGGGAGACCCAGTACTTC. This gives the protein CASSPQGQGVWETQYF.

The V call is TRBV21-1, the J call TRBJ2-1; the table's D call TRBD1 went unverified against the DNA. TRBV21-1 is reported as a pseudogene. CDR3 size: 14 residues. The CDR3 region has the DNA TGTGCCAGCAGTCCGCCGGGACAGGTCCATGAGCAGTTCTTC. This codes for CASSPPGQVHEQFF.

There are many counts of this clonotype. CDR3 in amino acids: CASSVGSGSYNEQFF. CDR3 in DNA: TGTGCCAGCAGCGTAGGTTCTGGATCCTACAATGAGCAGTTCTTC. The gene calls are TRBV9 and TRBJ2-1; D remains unclear. Germline CDR1 SGDLS, CDR2 YYNGEE. CDR3 size: 15 residues. With 0 bases removed from V and 1 base from J, the gap between germline ends came to 8 bases. The entire variable domain, with the rest obtained from reference TRBV9 and TRBJ2-1, is as follows: DSGVTQTPKHLITATGQRVTLRCSPRSGDLSVYWYQQSLDQGLQFLIQYYNGEERAKGNILERFSAQQFPDLHSELNLSSLELGDSALYFCASSVGSGSYNEQFFGPGTRLTVL.

In DNA form, the CDR3 reads TGCGCCAGCGGTCCGGGGATCGACACTGAAGCTTTCTTT. This codes for CASGPGIDTEAFF. The chain joins TRBV5-1 to TRBJ1-1; D is uncertain. The CDR3 is 13 residues long. Trimming shortened V by 7 bases and J by 3 bases, and 13 bases separated the two germline ends. Germline V gene lookup returns CDR1 SGHRS and CDR2 YFSETQ.

A word on this clonotype: With only one base between it and a far larger clone, this is likely a read error. The chain couples TRBV7-2 to TRBJ2-7; 8 bases are a match to TRBD2. The germline V gene has CDR1 SGHTA and CDR2 FQGNSA. This CDR3 spans 13 amino acids. Germline trimming cut 1 base from V and 9 bases from J; bases unmatched to any gene: 5. As DNA, the CDR3 is TGTGCCAGCAGCTTAGGTTGGACTAGCAGGCAGTACTTC. It yields the protein CASSLGWTSRQYF.

Many counts were recorded for this clonotype. The V call is TRBV29-1, the J call TRBJ2-2; 11 nucleotides agree with TRBD1. CDR3 size: 14 residues. The ends lost 7 bases at V and 4 bases at J; junction bases unmatched: 5. The V gene's germline CDR1 is SQVTM and CDR2 ANQGSEA. The CDR3 region is CSARTGGGTGELFF. CDR3 sequence (DNA): TGCAGCGCTCGGACAGGGGGCGGCACCGGGGAGCTGTTTTTT.

This clonotype was picked up many times. The chain carries TRBV28 and TRBJ2-5; 7 nucleotides line up with TRBD2. J gave up 2 bases and V 5 bases, and 8 bases lay outside the gene matches. CDR3 size: 15 residues. The germline V gene has CDR1 MDHEN and CDR2 SYDVKM. CDR3 in amino acids: CASSPSGGQQETQYF. CDR3 bases: TGTGCCAGCAGTCCTTCGGGGGGTCAGCAAGAGACCCAGTACTTC.

This clonotype was found many times. The J gene is TRBJ2-5, the V gene TRBV14, with TRBD1 identical over 7 bases. The CDR3 extends over 15 amino acids. The V gene's germline CDR1 is SGHDN and CDR2 FVKESK. V shed 4 bases, J shed 4 bases, and the junction held 9 bases outside the gene matches. CDR3 amino acids: CASSPVTGSRETQYF. CDR3 DNA: TGTGCCAGCAGCCCAGTGACAGGGAGCCGAGAGACCCAGTACTTC.

In this sample, this clonotype turned up many times. The chain joins TRBV28 to TRBJ1-2; possibly TRBD1 for D (5 bases). V shed 2 bases and J shed 1 base, with 11 bases lying between them. Germline loops: CDR1 MDHEN, CDR2 SYDVKM. There are 15 residues in the CDR3. Here the CDR3 reads CASSLPTEDNYGYTF. DNA of the CDR3: TGTGCCAGCAGTTTACCGACAGAAGATAACTATGGCTACACCTTC.

Many counts were recorded for this clonotype. The J gene is TRBJ2-3, the V gene TRBV27; D not resolved. The germline V gene has CDR1 MNHEY and CDR2 SMNVEV (reference sequence). Trimming removed 6 bases at V and 0 bases at J, with 13 bases between. CDR3 length: 15 amino acids. This chain's CDR3 is CASSTRFISTDTQYF. The CDR3 DNA reads TGTGCCAGCAGCACACGATTTATTAGCACAGATACGCAGTATTTT.

There are many counts of this clonotype. The V gene is TRBV4-3, the J gene TRBJ2-7; D may correspond to TRBD1 or TRBD2 (6 bases each). V was cut by 1 base and J by 7 bases, with 14 bases left in between. Germline V gene lookup returns CDR1 LGHNA and CDR2 YSLEER. The CDR3 consists of 14 residues. The CDR3 DNA reads TGCGCCAGCAGCCAAGTACACAGGGCGGGGGAGCAGTACTTC. Translation: CASSQVHRAGEQYF.

This clonotype was detected many times. The CDR3, as DNA: TGCAGTGCTAGGACAGGGGGCGGTTTAGGCTACACCTTC. This gives the protein CSARTGGGLGYTF. The chain employs TRBV20-1 and TRBJ1-2, with 10 bases lining up with TRBD1. J was trimmed by 8 bases and V by 3 bases; bases with no gene match: 6. Per germline, CDR1 DFQATT and CDR2 SNEGSKA (reference sequence). The CDR3 totals 13 residues.

This clonotype showed up just a few times. The chain carries TRBV5-1 and TRBJ1-5; D unclear. The CDR3 consists of 15 residues. Germline V lookup: CDR1 SGHRS, CDR2 YFSETQ. Between the trimmed V and J ends, which lost 4 bases and 6 bases, there was a span of 17 bases. CDR3 DNA: TGCGCCAGCAGCGCGGGTCCGAACGGCGGTCAGCCCCAGCATTTT. Its protein product is CASSAGPNGGQPQHF. Complete variable domain (other parts from reference TRBV5-1 and TRBJ1-5): KAGVTQTPRYLIKTRGQQVTLSCSPISGHRSVSWYQQTPGQGLQFLFEYFSETQRNKGNFPGRFSGRQFSNSRSEMNVSTLELGDSALYLCASSAGPNGGQPQHFGDGTRLSIL.

This clonotype was detected ten times or more. The V gene is TRBV2, the J gene TRBJ2-3; D is uncertain. This CDR3 has 12 amino acids. Per the germline V gene, CDR1 is SNHLY and CDR2 is FYNNEI. Trimming removed 3 bases at V and 5 bases at J, with 6 bases between. CDR3 sequence reads: CASSDPGDTQYF. Written as DNA, the CDR3 is TGTGCCAGCAGTGACCCTGGAGATACGCAGTATTTT.